This note documents a single TCR beta chain sequence. Authors' data handling: Quantification of nucleated cells was approximated via reference gene primer amplification. Sequenced by immunoSEQ multiplex PCR; TCRdb stores in-frame clones only, minus some. V, J and clone size are taken as reported in that table, and D and trimming were inferred from the DNA itself. This sample yields roughly 190,000 clones, of which around nine tenths are seen a single time; approximately 0.5% belongs to the top ten. The data were obtained in a study of blood T cell repertoires in COVID-19. Study background: Material from acute and convalescent COVID-19 was sourced from the United States, Italy and Spain. The cDNA or gDNA used as material had been derived from T cells, B-cell-depleted T cells, or PBMCs.

The CDR3 spans 17 residues. J lost 4 bases, V lost 1 base, and 8 bases had no gene match. The germline gives CDR1 SEHNR, CDR2 FQNEAQ (reference sequence). The sequenced sample consisted of peripheral blood. The V and J genes are TRBV7-9 and TRBJ2-2, with 8 bases fitting TRBD1. The receptor was isolated from a man aged 50-59 years with acute or convalescent COVID-19. The CDR3 loop is CASSLDQVQGATGELFF. CDR3 DNA sequence: TGTGCCAGCAGCTTAGATCAGGTGCAGGGGGCCACCGGGGAGCTGTTTTTT.